The clone carrying this T cell receptor beta chain was observed a single time. Its cognate antigen is unknown. Being off target in a library aimed at alpha chains, this beta chain has a size of little meaning. TCRdb reprocessed the 5' RACE reads with MiXCR, giving one entry per CDR3 protein. The sample includes roughly 9,800 distinct CDR3 sequences, about 54% seen only once; the top ten take 28%. As to time point: sample taken at primary tumor resection. Whole RNA obtained from tumor, nontumor lung or frozen PBMC underwent sequencing without sorting. The data stem from a study of spatial heterogeneity in lung cancer. Looking at the study overall: Across tumor regions, counts of TCR transcripts showed a strong correlation with a T cell module score derived from matched bulk RNA-seq. Study-level points and caveats: The number of expanded tumor alpha and beta chains correlated with mutation number.

Germline CDR1 is MDHEN and CDR2 is SYDVKM. The CDR3 runs 16 residues. Trimming stripped 3 bases from V and 0 bases from J, with 9 bases between. The specimen was lung tumor tissue, collected at surgery. J is TRBJ2-6 and V is TRBV28; D assignment may be TRBD1 or TRBD2 (5 bases each). The TCR sequence derives from a female donor with early-stage non-small cell lung cancer. The CDR3 protein is CASSLGVSSGANVLTF. The CDR3 DNA reads as TGTGCCAGCAGTTTGGGGGTCTCCTCTGGGGCCAACGTCCTGACTTTC.